These T cell receptor beta chains were read from a single sample in a study of shared clonotypes between healthy human individuals. The protocol was immunoSEQ multiplex PCR, while the TCRdb copy is restricted to in-frame clones and leaves out a portion. The table includes more than 550,000 clones, approximately 90% detected once. The sample taken for sequencing was naive CD8+ T cells sorted from blood. Receptors originate from a man in his thirties or forties in good health. Both conserved end residues are part of each CDR3. A D gene is named only where the DNA matches it firmly. Clone size, where shown, is once, few, many, or a class for clones that have expanded.

TRBD1	-	TRBV11-2	TRBJ2-1	CASSLGQGRGSYNEQFF	TGTGCCAGCAGCTTAGGACAGGGCAGGGGCTCCTACAATGAGCAGTTCTTC
TRBD2	-	TRBV19	TRBJ2-2	CASSKPGLAGGPHTGELFF	TGTGCCAGTAGTAAGCCGGGACTAGCGGGAGGGCCGCACACCGGGGAGCTGTTTTTT
-	-	TRBV27	TRBJ2-7	CASSGRDSYEQYF	TGTGCCAGCAGCGGGCGGGACAGCTACGAGCAGTACTTC
-	-	TRBV9	TRBJ2-7	CASSETDSYSYEQYF	TGTGCCAGCAGCGAAACCGACAGCTACTCCTACGAGCAGTACTTC
-	-	TRBV27	TRBJ2-7	CASSGNSGEQYF	TGTGCCAGCAGTGGGAATTCGGGGGAGCAGTACTTC
-	-	TRBV7-2	TRBJ2-7	CASSRPGRREQYF	TGTGCCAGCAGCCGCCCTGGGAGAAGGGAGCAGTACTTC
-	-	TRBV9	TRBJ2-1	CASSLGDEQFF	TGTGCCAGCAGCTTAGGAGATGAGCAGTTCTTC
-	-	TRBV7-2	TRBJ2-1	CASSLASRGTYNEQFF	TGTGCCAGCAGCTTAGCAAGCAGGGGAACCTACAATGAGCAGTTCTTC
TRBD2	-	TRBV13	TRBJ2-2	CASSLSGRAVGELFF	TGTGCCAGCAGCTTAAGCGGGAGGGCCGTCGGGGAGCTGTTTTTT
-	few	TRBV18	TRBJ2-5	CASSPPAPKGTQETQYF	TGTGCCAGCTCACCACCGGCGCCGAAGGGGACCCAAGAGACCCAGTACTTC
-	-	TRBV7-8	TRBJ1-1	CASSLAPIRGYTEAFF	TGTGCCAGCAGCTTAGCCCCCATAAGGGGTTACACTGAAGCTTTCTTT
-	once	TRBV11-2	TRBJ1-1	CASSLLGGDTEAFF	TGTGCCAGCAGCTTACTCGGGGGGGACACTGAAGCTTTCTTT
-	-	TRBV15	TRBJ1-1	CATRQYPSEAFF	TGTGCCACCAGACAATACCCCAGCGAGGCTTTCTTT
-	-	TRBV7-3	TRBJ2-1	CASSLTLAPNNEQFF	TGTGCCAGCAGCTTAACATTAGCGCCGAACAATGAGCAGTTCTTC
-	-	TRBV19	TRBJ2-1	CASTEGIGSFDEQFF	TGTGCCAGTACCGAGGGAATTGGGTCATTTGATGAGCAGTTCTTC
-	-	TRBV9	TRBJ2-7	CASSVEGDLSYEQYF	TGTGCCAGCAGCGTAGAGGGGGACCTCTCCTACGAGCAGTACTTC
TRBD2	-	TRBV11-2	TRBJ2-7	CASSLGAGAHYEQYF	TGTGCCAGCAGCTTAGGTGCGGGAGCCCATTACGAGCAGTACTTC
-	-	TRBV6-4	TRBJ2-7	CASSGDREEAGEQYF	TGTGCCAGCAGCGGTGACAGGGAGGAGGCCGGCGAGCAGTACTTC
-	-	TRBV11-2	TRBJ1-5	CASSLFEGSNQPQHF	TGTGCCAGCAGCCTTTTTGAGGGTAGCAATCAGCCCCAGCATTTT
-	-	TRBV15	TRBJ2-7	CATSSPAGRMVRDEQYF	TGTGCCACCAGCAGTCCGGCGGGGCGGATGGTCCGGGACGAGCAGTACTTC
-	-	TRBV9	TRBJ2-7	CASSVGGGTYEQYF	TGTGCCAGCAGCGTAGGAGGTGGGACCTACGAGCAGTACTTC
-	-	TRBV7-6	TRBJ1-5	CASSPGEGGGRLTSNQPQHF	TGTGCCAGCAGCCCCGGGGAAGGGGGAGGGAGACTTACTAGCAATCAGCCCCAGCATTTT
-	-	TRBV28	TRBJ1-6	CASSFRSLHF	TGTGCCAGCAGTTTCAGGTCCCTCCACTTT
-	once	TRBV4-1	TRBJ1-1	CASSLRREKTEAFF	TGCGCCAGCAGCCTGCGGAGGGAGAAGACTGAAGCTTTCTTT
-	-	TRBV7-8	TRBJ2-7	CASSAPDSEQYF	TGTGCCAGCAGCGCCCCGGACAGCGAGCAGTACTTC
TRBD1	-	TRBV7-9	TRBJ1-4	CASSRQGTNEKLFF	TGTGCCAGCAGCCGACAGGGGACTAATGAAAAACTGTTTTTT
-	-	TRBV27	TRBJ2-2	CASSLPGGELFF	TGTGCCAGCAGTTTACCGGGCGGGGAGCTGTTTTTT
-	once	TRBV28	TRBJ2-5	CASTPDGGETQYF	TGTGCCAGCACCCCTGATGGGGGAGAGACCCAGTACTTC
TRBD2	-	TRBV5-6	TRBJ2-1	CASSLVGLAGGEQFF	TGTGCCAGCAGCTTGGTAGGGCTAGCGGGGGGTGAGCAGTTCTTC
-	-	TRBV11-2	TRBJ2-1	CASSLGLNEQFF	TGTGCCAGCAGCTTAGGGTTGAATGAGCAGTTCTTC
-	-	TRBV4-1	TRBJ2-7	CASSQDKGPTYEQYF	TGCGCCAGCAGCCAAGATAAGGGGCCAACCTACGAGCAGTACTTC
-	few	TRBV27	TRBJ1-5	CASSLDGGAGQPQHF	TGTGCCAGCAGTTTAGATGGGGGCGCAGGGCAGCCCCAGCATTTT
-	-	TRBV7-8	TRBJ1-1	CASSLGGLGDTEAFF	TGTGCCAGCAGCTTAGGGGGGTTAGGGGATACTGAAGCTTTCTTT
-	-	TRBV21-1	TRBJ2-4	CASSKGDSGIAKNIQYF	TGTGCCAGCAGCAAAGGTGATAGCGGCATAGCCAAAAACATTCAGTACTTC
-	-	TRBV13	TRBJ2-7	CASSFRGANEQYF	TGTGCCAGCAGCTTCCGGGGAGCTAACGAGCAGTACTTC
TRBD1	-	TRBV4-3	TRBJ2-2	CASSQDLGTGDTGELFF	TGCGCCAGCAGCCAAGATCTCGGGACAGGGGACACCGGGGAGCTGTTTTTT
TRBD1	-	TRBV19	TRBJ1-5	CASRTGAPNQPQHF	TGTGCCAGTAGGACAGGGGCCCCCAATCAGCCCCAGCATTTT
TRBD2	-	TRBV6-5	TRBJ2-4	CASSYSIAGVPQYF	TGTGCCAGCAGTTACTCGATAGCGGGAGTCCCCCAGTACTTC
-	-	TRBV7-9	TRBJ2-5	CASSLVSKEETQYF	TGTGCCAGCAGCTTAGTTAGCAAGGAAGAGACCCAGTACTTC
-	-	TRBV2	TRBJ1-1	CASRVRLVNTEAFF	TGTGCCAGCAGGGTCAGATTGGTGAACACTGAAGCTTTCTTT
TRBD2	-	TRBV27	TRBJ2-7	CASSFKLAGTYEQYF	TGTGCCAGCAGTTTCAAACTAGCGGGAACCTACGAGCAGTACTTC
TRBD1	-	TRBV28	TRBJ1-1	CASILSWTGDTEAFF	TGTGCCAGCATCCTAAGTTGGACAGGGGACACTGAAGCTTTCTTT
TRBD1	few	TRBV9	TRBJ2-3	CASSSRDRADTQYF	TGTGCCAGCAGCTCCCGGGACAGGGCTGATACGCAGTATTTT